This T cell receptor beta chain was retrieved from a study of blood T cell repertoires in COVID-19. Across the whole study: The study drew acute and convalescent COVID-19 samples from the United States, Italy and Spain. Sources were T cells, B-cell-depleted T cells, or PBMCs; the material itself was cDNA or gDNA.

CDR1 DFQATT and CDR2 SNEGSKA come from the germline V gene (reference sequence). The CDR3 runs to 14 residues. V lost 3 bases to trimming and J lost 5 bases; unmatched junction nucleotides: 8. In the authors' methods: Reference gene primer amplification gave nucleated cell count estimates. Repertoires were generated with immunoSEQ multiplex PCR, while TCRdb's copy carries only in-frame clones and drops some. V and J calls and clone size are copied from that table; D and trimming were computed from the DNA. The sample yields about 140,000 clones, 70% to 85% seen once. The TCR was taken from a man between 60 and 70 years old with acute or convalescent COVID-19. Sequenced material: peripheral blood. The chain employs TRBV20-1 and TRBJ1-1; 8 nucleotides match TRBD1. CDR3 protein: CSASRRTGYTEAFF. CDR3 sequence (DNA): TGCAGTGCTAGTAGGAGGACAGGGTATACTGAAGCTTTCTTT.